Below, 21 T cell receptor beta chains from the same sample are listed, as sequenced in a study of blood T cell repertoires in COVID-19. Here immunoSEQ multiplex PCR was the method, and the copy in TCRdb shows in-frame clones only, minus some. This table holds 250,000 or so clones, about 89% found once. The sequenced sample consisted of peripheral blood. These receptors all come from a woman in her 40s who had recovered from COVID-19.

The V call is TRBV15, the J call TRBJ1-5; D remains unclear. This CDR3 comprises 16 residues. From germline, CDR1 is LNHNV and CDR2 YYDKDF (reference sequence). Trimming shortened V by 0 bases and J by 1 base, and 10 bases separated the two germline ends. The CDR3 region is CATSRDRKRSNQPQHF. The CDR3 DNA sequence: TGTGCCACCAGCAGAGATCGAAAGCGCAGCAATCAGCCCCAGCATTTT. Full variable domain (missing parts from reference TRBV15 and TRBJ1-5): DAMVIQNPRYQVTQFGKPVTLSCSQTLNHNVMYWYQQKSSQAPKLLFHYYDKDFNNEADTPDNFQSRRPNTSFCFLDIRSPGLGDTAMYLCATSRDRKRSNQPQHFGDGTRLSIL.

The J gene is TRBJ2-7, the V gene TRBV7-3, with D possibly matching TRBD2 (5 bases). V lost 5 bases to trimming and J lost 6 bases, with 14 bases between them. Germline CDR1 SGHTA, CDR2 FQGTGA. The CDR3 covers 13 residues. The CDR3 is CASSAGIAVEQYF. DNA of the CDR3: TGTGCCAGCAGCGCCGGGATAGCAGTCGAGCAGTACTTC.

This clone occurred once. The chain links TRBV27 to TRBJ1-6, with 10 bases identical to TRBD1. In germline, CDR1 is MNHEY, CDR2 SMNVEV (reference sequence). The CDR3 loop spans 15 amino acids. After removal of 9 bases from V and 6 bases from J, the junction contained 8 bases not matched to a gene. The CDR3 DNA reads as TGTGCCAGGAAGACAGGGGGCTTGGGTAATTCACCCCTCCACTTT. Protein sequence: CARKTGGLGNSPLHF.

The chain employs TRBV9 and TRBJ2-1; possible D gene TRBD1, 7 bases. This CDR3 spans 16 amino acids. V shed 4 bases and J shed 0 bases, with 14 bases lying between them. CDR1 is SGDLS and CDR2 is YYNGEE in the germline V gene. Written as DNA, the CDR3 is TGTGCCAGCAGCCGCTCAGGGGGGCCCTCCTACAATGAGCAGTTCTTC. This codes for CASSRSGGPSYNEQFF.

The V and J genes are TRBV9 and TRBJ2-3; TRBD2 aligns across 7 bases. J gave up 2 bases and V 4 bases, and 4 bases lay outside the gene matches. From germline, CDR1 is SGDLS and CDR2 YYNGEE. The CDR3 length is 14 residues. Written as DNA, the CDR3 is TGTGCCAGCAGCTGGGACTATCTCACAGATACGCAGTATTTT. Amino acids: CASSWDYLTDTQYF. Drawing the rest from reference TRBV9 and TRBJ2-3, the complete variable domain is DSGVTQTPKHLITATGQRVTLRCSPRSGDLSVYWYQQSLDQGLQFLIQYYNGEERAKGNILERFSAQQFPDLHSELNLSSLELGDSALYFCASSWDYLTDTQYFGPGTRLTVL.

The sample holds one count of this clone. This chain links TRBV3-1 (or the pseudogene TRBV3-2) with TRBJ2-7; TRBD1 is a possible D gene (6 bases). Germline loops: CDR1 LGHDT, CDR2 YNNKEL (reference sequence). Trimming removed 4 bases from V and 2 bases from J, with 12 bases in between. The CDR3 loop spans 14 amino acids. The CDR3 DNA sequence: TGTGCCAGCAGCCCTATCGGACAGCCCTACGAGCAGTACTTC. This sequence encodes CASSPIGQPYEQYF.

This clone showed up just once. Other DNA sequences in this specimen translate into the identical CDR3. The CDR3 bases are TGTGCTAGTGGTTTGCGTGGTGGGGAGGGCTATGGCTACACCTTC. This translates into CASGLRGGEGYGYTF. The rearrangement joins TRBV12-5 to TRBJ1-2, with D unresolved. Germline V gene sequence: CDR1 LGHNT, CDR2 FRNRAP. Trimming removed 2 bases at V and 4 bases at J, with 14 bases between. This CDR3 comprises 15 residues.

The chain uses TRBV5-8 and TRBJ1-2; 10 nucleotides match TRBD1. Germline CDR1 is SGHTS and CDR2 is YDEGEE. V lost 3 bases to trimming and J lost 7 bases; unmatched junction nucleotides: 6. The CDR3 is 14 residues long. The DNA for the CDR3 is TGTGCCAGCAGCTGGACAGGGGGGTTTAGTGGCTACACCTTC. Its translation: CASSWTGGFSGYTF.

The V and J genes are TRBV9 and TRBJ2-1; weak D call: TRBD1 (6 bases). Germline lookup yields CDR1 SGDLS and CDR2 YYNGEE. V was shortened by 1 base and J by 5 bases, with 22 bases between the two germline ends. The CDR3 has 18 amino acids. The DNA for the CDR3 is TGTGCCAGCAGCGTACCGACGCTACCGGCAGGGGCGGACAATGAGCAGTTCTTC. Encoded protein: CASSVPTLPAGADNEQFF.

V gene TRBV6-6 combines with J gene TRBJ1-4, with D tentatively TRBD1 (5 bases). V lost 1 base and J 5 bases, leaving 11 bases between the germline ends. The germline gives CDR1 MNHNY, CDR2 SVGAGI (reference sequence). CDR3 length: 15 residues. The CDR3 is CASSYWGGRNEKLFF. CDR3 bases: TGTGCCAGCAGTTACTGGGGGGGGAGGAATGAAAAACTGTTTTTT.

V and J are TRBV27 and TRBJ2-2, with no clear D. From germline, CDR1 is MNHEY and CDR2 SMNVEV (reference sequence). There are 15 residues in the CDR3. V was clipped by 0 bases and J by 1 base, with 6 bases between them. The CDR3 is CASSLSPGNTGELFF. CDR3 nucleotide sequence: TGTGCCAGCAGTTTATCCCCCGGGAACACCGGGGAGCTGTTTTTT.

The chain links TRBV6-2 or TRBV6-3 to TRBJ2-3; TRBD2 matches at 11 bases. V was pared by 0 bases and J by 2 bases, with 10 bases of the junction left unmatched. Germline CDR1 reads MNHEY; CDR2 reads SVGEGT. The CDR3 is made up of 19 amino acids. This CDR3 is CASSYSTRLAGPSTDTQYF. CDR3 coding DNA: TGTGCCAGCAGTTACTCTACCAGACTAGCGGGGCCATCCACAGATACGCAGTATTTT.

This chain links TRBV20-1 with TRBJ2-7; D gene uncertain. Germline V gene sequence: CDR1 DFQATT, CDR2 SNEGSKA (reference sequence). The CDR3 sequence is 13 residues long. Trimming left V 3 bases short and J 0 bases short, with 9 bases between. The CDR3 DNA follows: TGCAGTGCTAGTCATCCGGGCTCCTACGAGCAGTACTTC. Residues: CSASHPGSYEQYF.

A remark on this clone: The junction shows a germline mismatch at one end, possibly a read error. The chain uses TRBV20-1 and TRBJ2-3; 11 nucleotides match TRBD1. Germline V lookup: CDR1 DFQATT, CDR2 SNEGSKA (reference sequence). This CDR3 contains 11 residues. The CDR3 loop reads CSARDPGQGEF. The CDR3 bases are TGCAGTGCTAGAGACCCGGGACAGGGGGAATTT.

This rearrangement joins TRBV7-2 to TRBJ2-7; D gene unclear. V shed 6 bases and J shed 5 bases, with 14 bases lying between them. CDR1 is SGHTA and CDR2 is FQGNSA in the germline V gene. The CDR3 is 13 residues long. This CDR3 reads CASSYLGVDEQYF. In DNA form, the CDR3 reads TGTGCCAGCAGTTACCTCGGTGTCGACGAGCAGTACTTC.

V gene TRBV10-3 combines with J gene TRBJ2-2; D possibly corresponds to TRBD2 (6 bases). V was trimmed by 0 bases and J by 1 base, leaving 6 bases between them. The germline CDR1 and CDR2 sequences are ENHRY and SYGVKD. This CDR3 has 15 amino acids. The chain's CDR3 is CAISESGGNTGELFF. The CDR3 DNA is TGTGCCATCAGTGAGTCGGGGGGGAACACCGGGGAGCTGTTTTTT.

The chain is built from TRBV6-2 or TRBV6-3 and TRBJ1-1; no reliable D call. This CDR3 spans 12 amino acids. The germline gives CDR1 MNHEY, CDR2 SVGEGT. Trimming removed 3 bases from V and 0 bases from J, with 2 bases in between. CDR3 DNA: TGTGCCAGCAGTTATATGAACACTGAAGCTTTCTTT. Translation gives CASSYMNTEAFF.

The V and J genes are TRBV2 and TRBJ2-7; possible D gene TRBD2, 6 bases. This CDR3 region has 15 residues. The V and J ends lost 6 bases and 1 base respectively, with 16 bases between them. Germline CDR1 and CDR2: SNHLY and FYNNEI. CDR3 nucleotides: TGTGCCAGCAGGGGCGAGGGCGGGGTTTCCTACGAGCAGTACTTC. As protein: CASRGEGGVSYEQYF.

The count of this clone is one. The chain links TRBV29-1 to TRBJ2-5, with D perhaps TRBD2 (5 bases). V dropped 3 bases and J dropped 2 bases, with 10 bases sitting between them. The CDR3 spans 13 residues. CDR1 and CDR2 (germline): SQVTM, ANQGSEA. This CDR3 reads CSVDRGIQETQYF. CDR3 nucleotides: TGCAGCGTTGACCGGGGTATTCAAGAGACCCAGTACTTC.

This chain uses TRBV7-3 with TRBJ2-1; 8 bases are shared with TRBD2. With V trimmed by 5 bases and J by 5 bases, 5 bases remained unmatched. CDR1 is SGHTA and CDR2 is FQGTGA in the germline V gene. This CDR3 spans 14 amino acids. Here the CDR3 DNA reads TGTGCCAGCAGCCCATACGGGGGGGACAATGAGCAGTTCTTC. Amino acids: CASSPYGGDNEQFF.

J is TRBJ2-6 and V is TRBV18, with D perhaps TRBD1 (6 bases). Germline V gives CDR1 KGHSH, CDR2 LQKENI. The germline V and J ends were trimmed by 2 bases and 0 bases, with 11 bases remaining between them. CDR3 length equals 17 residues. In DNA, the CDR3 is TGTGCCAGCTCACCAAACAGGGCGAGCTCTGGGGCCAACGTCCTGACTTTC. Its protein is CASSPNRASSGANVLTF. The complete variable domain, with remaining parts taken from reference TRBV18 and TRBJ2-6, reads NAGVMQNPRHLVRRRGQEARLRCSPMKGHSHVYWYRQLPEEGLKFMVYLQKENIIDESGMPKERFSAEFPKEGPSILRIQQVVRGDSAAYFCASSPNRASSGANVLTFGAGSRLTVL.